The present T cell receptor beta chain was sequenced within a study of T cell responses to AZD1222 COVID-19 vaccine. The wider study: Second-dose recipients at about 4 or about 12 weeks were treated as one pooled group.

General observations from the study: Seropositive at baseline were only a handful of AZD1222 recipients. Mostly white British, mostly female donors; authors suggested clonal diversity may be underestimated.

The V end was cut by 2 bases, the J end by 5 bases, with 13 bases between. The CDR3 runs 14 residues. Per germline, CDR1 SGHDT and CDR2 YYEEEE. Sequencing used immunoSEQ multiplex PCR; TCRdb keeps in-frame clones, though not all of them. The sample has roughly 120,000 clones, just over 85% seen once. Remarks on this clone: Its antigen is unidentified.

V is TRBV5-6 and J is TRBJ1-1, with D tentatively TRBD1 (5 bases). The TCR comes from an adult in good health. The sequenced sample was peripheral blood, obtained on day 0 of AZD1222 vaccination. CDR3 sequence: CASSFGAGGTEAFF. In DNA form, the CDR3 reads TGTGCCAGCAGCTTTGGGGCGGGTGGGACTGAAGCTTTCTTT.